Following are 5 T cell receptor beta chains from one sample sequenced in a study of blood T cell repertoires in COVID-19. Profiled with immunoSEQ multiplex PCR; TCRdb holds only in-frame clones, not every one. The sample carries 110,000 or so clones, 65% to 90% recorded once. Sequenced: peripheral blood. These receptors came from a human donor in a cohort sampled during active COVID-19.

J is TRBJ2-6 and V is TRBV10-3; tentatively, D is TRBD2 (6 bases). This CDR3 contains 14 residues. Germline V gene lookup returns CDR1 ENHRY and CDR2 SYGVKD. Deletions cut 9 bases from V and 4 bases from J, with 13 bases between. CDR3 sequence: CAISRESGANVLTF. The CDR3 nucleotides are TGTGCCATTTCTCGGGAGTCCGGGGCCAACGTCCTGACTTTC.

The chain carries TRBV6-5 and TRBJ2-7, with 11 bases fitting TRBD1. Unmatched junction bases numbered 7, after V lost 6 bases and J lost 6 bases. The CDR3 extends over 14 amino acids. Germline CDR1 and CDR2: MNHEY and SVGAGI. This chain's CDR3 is CASRPDRGRPEQYF. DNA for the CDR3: TGTGCCAGCAGACCGGACAGGGGGCGACCCGAGCAGTACTTC.

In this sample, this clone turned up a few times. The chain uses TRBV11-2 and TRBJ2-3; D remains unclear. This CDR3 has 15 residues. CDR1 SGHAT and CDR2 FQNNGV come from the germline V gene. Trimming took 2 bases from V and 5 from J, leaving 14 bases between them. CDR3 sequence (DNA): TGTGCCAGCAGCTTAATAGCCTCCGAGAGAGATACGCAGTATTTT. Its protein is CASSLIASERDTQYF.

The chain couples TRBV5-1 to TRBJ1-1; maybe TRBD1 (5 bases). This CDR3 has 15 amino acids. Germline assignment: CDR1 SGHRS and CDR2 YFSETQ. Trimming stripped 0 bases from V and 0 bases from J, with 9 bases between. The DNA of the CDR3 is TGCGCCAGCAGCTTGGTCGGGGGAATGAACACTGAAGCTTTCTTT. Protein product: CASSLVGGMNTEAFF.

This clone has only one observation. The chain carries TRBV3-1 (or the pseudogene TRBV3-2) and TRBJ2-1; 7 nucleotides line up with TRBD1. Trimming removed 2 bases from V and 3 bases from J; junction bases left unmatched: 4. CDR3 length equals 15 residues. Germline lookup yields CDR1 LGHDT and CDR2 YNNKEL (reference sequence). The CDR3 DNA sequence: TGTGCCAGCAGCCAACGTACAGGGGTCTACAATGAGCAGTTCTTC. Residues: CASSQRTGVYNEQFF.